This T cell receptor beta chain is from a study of blood T cell repertoires in COVID-19. In the source study's methods: Estimated nucleated cell counts came from reference gene primer amplification. The assay was immunoSEQ multiplex PCR, and TCRdb's table has in-frame clones only and misses some. V and J calls and clone size are as listed in that table; D and trimming were resolved from the DNA. The sample holds under 200,000 clones; just over 90% are singletons and the top ten take around 4.8%. Trimming removed 2 bases from V and 5 bases from J; junction bases left unmatched: 8. Germline assignment: CDR1 PRHDT and CDR2 FYEKMQ (reference sequence). The CDR3 spans 16 residues. Patients of the Seattle cohort, enrolled during active infection, were followed longitudinally.

Sample: peripheral blood. The clonotype originates from a man aged 18 to 30 with COVID-19, enrolled during active disease. The chain couples TRBV13 to TRBJ1-4; 7 bases match TRBD1. The chain's CDR3 is CASSLRQGTENEKLFF. The DNA of the CDR3 is TGTGCCAGCAGCTTACGACAGGGAACTGAGAATGAAAAACTGTTTTTT.